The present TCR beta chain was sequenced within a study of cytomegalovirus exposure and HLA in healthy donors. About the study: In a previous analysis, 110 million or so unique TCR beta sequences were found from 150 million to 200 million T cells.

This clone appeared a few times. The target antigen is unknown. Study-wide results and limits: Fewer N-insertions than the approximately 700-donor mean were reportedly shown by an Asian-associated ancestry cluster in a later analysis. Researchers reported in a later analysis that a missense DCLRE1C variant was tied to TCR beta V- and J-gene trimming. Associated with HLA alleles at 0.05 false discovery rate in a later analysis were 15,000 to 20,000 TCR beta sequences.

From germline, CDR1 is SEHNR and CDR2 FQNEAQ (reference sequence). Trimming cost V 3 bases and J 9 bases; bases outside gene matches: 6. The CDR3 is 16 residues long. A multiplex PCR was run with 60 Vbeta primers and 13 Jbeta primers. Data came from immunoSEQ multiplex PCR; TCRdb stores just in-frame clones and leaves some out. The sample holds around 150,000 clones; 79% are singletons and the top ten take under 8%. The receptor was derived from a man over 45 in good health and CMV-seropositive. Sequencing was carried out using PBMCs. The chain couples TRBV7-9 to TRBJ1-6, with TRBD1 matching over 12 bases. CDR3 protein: CASSLPGQGAGSPLHF. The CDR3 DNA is TGTGCCAGCAGCTTGCCGGGACAGGGGGCTGGTTCACCCCTCCACTTT.